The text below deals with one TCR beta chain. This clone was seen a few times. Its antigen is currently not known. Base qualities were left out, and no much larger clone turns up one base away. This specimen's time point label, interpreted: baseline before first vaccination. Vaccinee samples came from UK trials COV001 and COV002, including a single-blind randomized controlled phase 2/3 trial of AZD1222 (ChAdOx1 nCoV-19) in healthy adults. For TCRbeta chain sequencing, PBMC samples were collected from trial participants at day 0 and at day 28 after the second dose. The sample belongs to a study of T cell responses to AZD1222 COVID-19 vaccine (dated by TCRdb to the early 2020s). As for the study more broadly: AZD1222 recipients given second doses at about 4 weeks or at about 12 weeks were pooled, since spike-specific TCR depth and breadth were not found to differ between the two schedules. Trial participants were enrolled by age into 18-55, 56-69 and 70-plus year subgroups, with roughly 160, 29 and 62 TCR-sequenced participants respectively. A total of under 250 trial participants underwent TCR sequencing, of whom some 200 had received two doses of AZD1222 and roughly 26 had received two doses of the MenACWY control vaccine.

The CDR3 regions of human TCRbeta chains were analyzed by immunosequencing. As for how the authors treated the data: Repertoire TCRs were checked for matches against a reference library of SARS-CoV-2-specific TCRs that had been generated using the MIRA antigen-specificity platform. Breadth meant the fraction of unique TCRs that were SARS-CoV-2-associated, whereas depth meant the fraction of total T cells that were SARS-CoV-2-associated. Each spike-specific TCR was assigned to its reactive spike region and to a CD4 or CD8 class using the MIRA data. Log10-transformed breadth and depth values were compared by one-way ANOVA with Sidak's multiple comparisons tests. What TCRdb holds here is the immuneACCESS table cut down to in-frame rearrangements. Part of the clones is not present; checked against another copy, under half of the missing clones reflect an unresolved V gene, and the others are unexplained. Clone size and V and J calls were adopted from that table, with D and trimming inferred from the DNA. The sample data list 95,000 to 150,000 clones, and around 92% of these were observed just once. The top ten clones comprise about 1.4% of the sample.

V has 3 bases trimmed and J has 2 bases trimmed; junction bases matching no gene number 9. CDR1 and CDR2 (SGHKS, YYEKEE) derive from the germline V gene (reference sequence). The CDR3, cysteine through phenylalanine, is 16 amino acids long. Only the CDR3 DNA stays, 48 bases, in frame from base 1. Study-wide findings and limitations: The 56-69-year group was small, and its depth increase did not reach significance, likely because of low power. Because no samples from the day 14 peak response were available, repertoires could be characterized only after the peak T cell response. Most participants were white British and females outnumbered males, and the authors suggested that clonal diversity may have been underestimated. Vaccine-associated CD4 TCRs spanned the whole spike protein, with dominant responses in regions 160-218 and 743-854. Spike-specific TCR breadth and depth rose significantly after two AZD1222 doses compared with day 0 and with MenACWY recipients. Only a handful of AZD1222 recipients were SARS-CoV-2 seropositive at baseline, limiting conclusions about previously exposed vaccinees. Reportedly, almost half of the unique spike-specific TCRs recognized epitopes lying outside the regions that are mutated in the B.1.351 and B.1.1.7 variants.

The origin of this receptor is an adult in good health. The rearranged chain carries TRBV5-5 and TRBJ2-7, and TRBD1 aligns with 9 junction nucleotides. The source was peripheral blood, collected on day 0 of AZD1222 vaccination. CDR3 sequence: CASSSTGTGSTYEQYF. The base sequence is TGTGCCAGCAGCTCCACCGGGACAGGGTCCACCTACGAGCAGTACTTC.